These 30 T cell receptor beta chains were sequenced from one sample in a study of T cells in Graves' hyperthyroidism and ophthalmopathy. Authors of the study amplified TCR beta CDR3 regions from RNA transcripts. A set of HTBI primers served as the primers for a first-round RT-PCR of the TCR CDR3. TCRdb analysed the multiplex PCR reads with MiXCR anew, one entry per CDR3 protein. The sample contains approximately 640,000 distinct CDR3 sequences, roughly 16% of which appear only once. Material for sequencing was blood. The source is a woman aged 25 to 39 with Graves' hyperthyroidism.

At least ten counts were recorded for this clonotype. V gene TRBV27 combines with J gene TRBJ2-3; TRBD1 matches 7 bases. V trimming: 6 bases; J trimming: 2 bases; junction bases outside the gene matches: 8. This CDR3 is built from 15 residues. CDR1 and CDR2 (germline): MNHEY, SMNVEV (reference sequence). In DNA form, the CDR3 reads TGTGCCAGCAGACCCGGGACAGATAACACAGATACGCAGTATTTT. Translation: CASRPGTDNTDTQYF.

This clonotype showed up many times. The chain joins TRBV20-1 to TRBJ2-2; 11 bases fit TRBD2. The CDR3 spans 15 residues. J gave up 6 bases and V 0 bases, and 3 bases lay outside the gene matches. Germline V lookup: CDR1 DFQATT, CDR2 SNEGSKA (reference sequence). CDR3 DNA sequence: TGCAGTGCTAGAGAGACTAGCGGGACCCCCGGGGAGCTGTTTTTT. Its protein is CSARETSGTPGELFF.

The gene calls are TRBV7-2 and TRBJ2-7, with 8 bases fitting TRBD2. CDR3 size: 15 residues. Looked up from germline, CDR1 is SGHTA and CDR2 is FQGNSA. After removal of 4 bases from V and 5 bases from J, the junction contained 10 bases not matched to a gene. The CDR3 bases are TGTGCCAGCAGCTCCGACCCGGGGGGGGCCCACGAGCAGTACTTC. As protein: CASSSDPGGAHEQYF.

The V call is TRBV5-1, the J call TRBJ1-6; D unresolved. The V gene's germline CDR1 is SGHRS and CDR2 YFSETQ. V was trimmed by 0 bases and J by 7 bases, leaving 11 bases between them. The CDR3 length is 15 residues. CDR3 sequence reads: CASSLDSGRNSPLHF. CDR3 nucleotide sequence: TGCGCCAGCAGCTTGGACAGTGGGCGAAATTCACCCCTCCACTTT.

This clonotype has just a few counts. The CDR3 bases are TGTGCTAGTGGTTCCATTAGCGGGAGCCATACCTACGAGCAGTACTTC. Its protein product is CASGSISGSHTYEQYF. This sequence joins TRBV12-5 and TRBJ2-7, with TRBD2 identical over 9 bases. The CDR3 extends over 16 amino acids. The germline CDR1 and CDR2 sequences are LGHNT and FRNRAP. The V and J ends lost 4 bases and 2 bases, in that order; junction bases with no gene match: 9.

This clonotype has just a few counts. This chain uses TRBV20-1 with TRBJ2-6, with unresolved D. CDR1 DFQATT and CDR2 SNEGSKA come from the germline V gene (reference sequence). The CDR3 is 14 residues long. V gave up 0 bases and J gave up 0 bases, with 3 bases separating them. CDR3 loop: CSARDDSGANVLTF. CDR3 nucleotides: TGCAGTGCTAGAGATGACTCTGGGGCCAACGTCCTGACTTTC.

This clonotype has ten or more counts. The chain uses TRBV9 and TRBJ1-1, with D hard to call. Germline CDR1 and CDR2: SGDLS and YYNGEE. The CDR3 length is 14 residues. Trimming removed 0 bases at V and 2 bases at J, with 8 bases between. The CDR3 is CASSVDGPNTEAFF. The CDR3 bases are TGTGCCAGCAGCGTAGACGGCCCCAACACTGAAGCTTTCTTT.

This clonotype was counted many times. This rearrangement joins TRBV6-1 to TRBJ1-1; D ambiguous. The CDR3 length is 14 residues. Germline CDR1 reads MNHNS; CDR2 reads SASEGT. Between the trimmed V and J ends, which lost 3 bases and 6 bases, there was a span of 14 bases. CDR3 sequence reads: CASSDLDPPPEAFF. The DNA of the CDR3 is TGTGCCAGCAGTGACCTGGACCCACCCCCTGAAGCTTTCTTT.

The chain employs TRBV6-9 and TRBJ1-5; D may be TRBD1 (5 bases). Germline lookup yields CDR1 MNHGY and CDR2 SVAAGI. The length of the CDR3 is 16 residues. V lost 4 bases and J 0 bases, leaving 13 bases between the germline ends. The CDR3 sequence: CASSSGRVYSNQPQHF. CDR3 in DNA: TGTGCCAGCAGTTCGGGACGAGTATATAGCAATCAGCCCCAGCATTTT.

The CDR3 DNA reads as TGCGCCAGCAGCCACACCCCAATGTTTTCCGGGGAGCTGTTTTTT. Translating it yields CASSHTPMFSGELFF. The V gene is TRBV4-1, the J gene TRBJ2-2; D gene unclear. The ends were cut back, 3 bases at V and 6 bases at J, with 14 bases in the middle. Germline values: CDR1 MGHRA, CDR2 YSYEKL. CDR3 length: 15 amino acids.

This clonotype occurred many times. The CDR3, as DNA: TGTGCCAGCAGCTTATCGGGGGGCGCCCAGGAGACCCAGTACTTC. Its protein is CASSLSGGAQETQYF. The rearrangement links TRBV11-2 to TRBJ2-5; weak D call: TRBD2 (7 bases). The CDR3 is 15 amino acids. V was trimmed by 2 bases and J by 5 bases, leaving 15 bases between them. Germline V gene lookup returns CDR1 SGHAT and CDR2 FQNNGV.

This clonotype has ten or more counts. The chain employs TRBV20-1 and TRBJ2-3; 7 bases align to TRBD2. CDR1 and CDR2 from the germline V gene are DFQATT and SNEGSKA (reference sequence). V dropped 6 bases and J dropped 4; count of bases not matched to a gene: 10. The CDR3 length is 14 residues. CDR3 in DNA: TGCAGTGCCCCCCGACTAGCAAGGGCAGATACGCAGTATTTT. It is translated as CSAPRLARADTQYF.

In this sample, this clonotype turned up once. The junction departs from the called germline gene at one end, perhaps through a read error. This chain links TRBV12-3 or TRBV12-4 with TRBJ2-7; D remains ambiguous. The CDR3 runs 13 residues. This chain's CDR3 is CPSSPPTGYEQYF. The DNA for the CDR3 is TGTCCCAGCAGCCCCCCGACGGGCTACGAGCAATACTTC.

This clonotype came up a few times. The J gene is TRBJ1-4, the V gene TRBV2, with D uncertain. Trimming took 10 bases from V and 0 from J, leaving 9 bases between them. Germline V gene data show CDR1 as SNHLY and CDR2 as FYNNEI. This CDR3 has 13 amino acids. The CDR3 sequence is CATRPTTNEKLFF. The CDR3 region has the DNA TGTGCCACCCGACCTACAACTAATGAAAAACTGTTTTTT.

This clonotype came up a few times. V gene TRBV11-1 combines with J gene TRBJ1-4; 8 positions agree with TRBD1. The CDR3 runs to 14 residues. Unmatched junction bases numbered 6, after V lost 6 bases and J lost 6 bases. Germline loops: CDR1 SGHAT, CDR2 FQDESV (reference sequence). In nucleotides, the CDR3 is TGTGCCAGCAGAACAGACAGGGGAGATGAAAAACTGTTTTTT. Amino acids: CASRTDRGDEKLFF.

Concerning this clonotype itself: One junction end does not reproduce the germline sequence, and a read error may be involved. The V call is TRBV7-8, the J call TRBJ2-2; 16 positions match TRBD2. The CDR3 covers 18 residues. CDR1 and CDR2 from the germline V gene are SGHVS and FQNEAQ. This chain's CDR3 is CASSLGLAGGPNTRELFF. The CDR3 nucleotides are TGTGCCAGCAGCTTGGGACTAGCGGGAGGGCCGAACACCAGGGAGCTGTTTTTT.

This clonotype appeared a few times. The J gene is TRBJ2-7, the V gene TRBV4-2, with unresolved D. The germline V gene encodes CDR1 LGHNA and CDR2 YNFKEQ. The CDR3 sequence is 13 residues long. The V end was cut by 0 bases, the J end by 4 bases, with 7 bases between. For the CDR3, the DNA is TGTGCCAGCAGCCAAGAAAGTCGTTACGAGCAGTACTTC. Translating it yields CASSQESRYEQYF.

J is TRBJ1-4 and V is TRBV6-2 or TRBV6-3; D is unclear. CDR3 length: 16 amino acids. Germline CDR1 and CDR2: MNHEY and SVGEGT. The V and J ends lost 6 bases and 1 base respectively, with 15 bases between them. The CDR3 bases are TGTGCCAGCAGACGCCCCGGGTCCGGAACTAATGAAAAACTGTTTTTT. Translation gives CASRRPGSGTNEKLFF.

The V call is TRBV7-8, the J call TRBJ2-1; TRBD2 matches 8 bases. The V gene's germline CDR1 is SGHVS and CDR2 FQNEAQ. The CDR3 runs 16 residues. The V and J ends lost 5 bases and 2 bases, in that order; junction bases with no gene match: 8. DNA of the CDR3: TGTGCCAGCAGCCGATCCCGGGGGGGACCCTACAATGAGCAGTTCTTC. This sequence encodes CASSRSRGGPYNEQFF.

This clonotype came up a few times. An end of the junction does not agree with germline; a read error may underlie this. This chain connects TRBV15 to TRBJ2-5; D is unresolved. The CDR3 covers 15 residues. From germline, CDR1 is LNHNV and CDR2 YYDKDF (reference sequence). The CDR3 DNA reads TGTGCCACCAGCAGAGGCTTTGGGCAGCAAGAGACCCGGTACTTC. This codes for CATSRGFGQQETRYF.

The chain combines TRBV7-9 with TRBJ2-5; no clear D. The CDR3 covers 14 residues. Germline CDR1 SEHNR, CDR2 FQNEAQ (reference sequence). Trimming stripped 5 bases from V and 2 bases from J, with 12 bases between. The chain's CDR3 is CASSTLSPQETQYF. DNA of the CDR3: TGTGCCAGCAGCACTCTCTCACCGCAAGAGACCCAGTACTTC.

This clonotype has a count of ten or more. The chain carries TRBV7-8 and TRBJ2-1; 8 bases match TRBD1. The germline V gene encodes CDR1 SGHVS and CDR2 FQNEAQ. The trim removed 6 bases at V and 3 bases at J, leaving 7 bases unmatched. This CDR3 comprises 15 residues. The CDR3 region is CASSYGQGDYNEQFF. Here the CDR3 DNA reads TGTGCCAGCAGTTACGGACAGGGAGACTACAATGAGCAGTTCTTC.

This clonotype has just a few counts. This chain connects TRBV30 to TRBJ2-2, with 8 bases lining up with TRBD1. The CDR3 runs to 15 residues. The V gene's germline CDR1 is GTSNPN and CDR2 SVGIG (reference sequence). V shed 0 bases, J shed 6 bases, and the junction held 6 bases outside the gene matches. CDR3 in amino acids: CAWSVLQGAAGELFF. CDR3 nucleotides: TGTGCCTGGAGTGTACTCCAGGGGGCCGCCGGGGAGCTGTTTTTT.

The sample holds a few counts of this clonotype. The CDR3 bases are TGTGCCAGCAGGACCGGACTAGCGGGCCTCTCCGGCGGGGAGCTGTTTTTT. Residues: CASRTGLAGLSGGELFF. This chain uses TRBV13 with TRBJ2-2, with TRBD2 matching over 11 bases. This CDR3 region has 17 residues. Germline-derived CDR1 and CDR2 are PRHDT and FYEKMQ (reference sequence). V gave up 6 bases and J gave up 7 bases; unmatched junction bases: 13.

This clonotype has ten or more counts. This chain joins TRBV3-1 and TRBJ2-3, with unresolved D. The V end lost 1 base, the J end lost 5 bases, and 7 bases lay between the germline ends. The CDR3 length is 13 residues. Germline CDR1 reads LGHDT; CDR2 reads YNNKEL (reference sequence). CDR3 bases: TGTGCCAGCAGCCAAGGCCCAGGAGATACGCAGTATTTT. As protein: CASSQGPGDTQYF.

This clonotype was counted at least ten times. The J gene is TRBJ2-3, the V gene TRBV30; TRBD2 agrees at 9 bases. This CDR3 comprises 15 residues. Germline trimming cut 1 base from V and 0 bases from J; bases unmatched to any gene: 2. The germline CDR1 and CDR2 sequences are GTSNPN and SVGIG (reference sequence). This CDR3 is CAWSASGISTDTQYF. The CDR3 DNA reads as TGTGCCTGGAGTGCTAGCGGGATTAGCACAGATACGCAGTATTTT.

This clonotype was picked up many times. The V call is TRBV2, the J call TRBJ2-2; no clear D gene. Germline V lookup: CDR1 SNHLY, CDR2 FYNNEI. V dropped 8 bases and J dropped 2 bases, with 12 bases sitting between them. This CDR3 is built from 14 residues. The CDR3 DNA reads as TGTGCCAGCGGCAGAACTATTAACACCGGGGAGCTGTTTTTT. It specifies CASGRTINTGELFF. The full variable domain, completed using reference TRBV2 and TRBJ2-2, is EPEVTQTPSHQVTQMGQEVILRCVPISNHLYFYWYRQILGQKVEFLVSFYNNEISEKSEIFDDQFSVERPDGSNFTLKIRSTKLEDSAMYFCASGRTINTGELFFGEGSRLTVL.

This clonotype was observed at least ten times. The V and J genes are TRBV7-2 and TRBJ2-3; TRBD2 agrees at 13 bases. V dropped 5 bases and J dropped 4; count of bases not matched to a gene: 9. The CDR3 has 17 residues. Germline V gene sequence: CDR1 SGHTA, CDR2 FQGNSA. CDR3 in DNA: TGTGCCAGCAGCACAAGAGGACTAGCGGGAGACGCAGATACGCAGTATTTT. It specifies CASSTRGLAGDADTQYF. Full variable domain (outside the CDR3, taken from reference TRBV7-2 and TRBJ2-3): GAGVSQSPSNKVTEKGKDVELRCDPISGHTALYWYRQSLGQGLEFLIYFQGNSAPDKSGLPSDRFSAERTGGSVSTLTIQRTQQEDSAVYLCASSTRGLAGDADTQYFGPGTRLTVL.

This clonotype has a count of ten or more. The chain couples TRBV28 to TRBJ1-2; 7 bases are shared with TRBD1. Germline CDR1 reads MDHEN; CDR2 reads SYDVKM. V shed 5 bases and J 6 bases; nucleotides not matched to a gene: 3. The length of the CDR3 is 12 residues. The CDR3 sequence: CASSDRVHGYTF. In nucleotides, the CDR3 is TGTGCCAGCAGTGACAGGGTCCATGGCTACACCTTC.

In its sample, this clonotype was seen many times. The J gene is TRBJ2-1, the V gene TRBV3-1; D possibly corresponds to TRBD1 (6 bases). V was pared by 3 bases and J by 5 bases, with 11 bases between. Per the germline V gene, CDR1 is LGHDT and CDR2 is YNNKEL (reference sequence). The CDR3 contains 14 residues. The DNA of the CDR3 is TGTGCCAGCAGCCAGAGGACAGTTCACAATGAGCAGTTCTTC. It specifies CASSQRTVHNEQFF.